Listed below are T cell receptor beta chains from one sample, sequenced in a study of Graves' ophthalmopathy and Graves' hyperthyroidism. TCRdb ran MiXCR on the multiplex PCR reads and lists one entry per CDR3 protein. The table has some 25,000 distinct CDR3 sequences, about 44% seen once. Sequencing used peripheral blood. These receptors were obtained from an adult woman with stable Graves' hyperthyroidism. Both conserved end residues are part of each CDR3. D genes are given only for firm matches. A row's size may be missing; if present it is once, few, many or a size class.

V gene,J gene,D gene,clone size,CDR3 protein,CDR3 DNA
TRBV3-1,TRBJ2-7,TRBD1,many,CASSQGQGGSYEQYF,TGTGCCAGCAGCCAAGGACAGGGTGGTTCCTACGAGCAGTACTTC
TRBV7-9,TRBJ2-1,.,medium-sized,CASSLRGRSLYNEQFF,TGTGCCAGCAGCTTAAGGGGGAGGTCCCTCTACAATGAGCAGTTCTTC
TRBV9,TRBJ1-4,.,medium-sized,CASSLSGSGEKLFF,TGTGCCAGCAGCCTATCGGGTAGTGGTGAAAAACTGTTTTTT
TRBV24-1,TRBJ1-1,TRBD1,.,CATSDTGQAGEQAFF,TGTGCCACCAGTGATACGGGACAGGCCGGGGAACAAGCTTTCTTT
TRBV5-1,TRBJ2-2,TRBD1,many,CASSVNRGRSTGELFF,TGCGCCAGCAGCGTAAACAGGGGGCGATCGACCGGGGAGCTGTTTTTT
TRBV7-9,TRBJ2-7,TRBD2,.,CASSGVGSGVTYEQYF,TGTGCCAGCAGCGGGGTGGGTAGCGGGGTCACCTACGAGCAGTACTTC
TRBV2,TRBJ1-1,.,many,CASSGEGWSTEAFF,TGTGCCAGCAGTGGCGAGGGGTGGAGCACTGAAGCTTTCTTT
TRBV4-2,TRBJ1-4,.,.,CASSQELGRGNEKLFF,TGTGCCAGCAGCCAAGAATTGGGCAGGGGTAATGAAAAACTGTTTTTT
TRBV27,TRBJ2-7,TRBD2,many,CASRAGVGYEQYF,TGTGCCAGCAGAGCGGGAGTTGGGTACGAGCAGTACTTC
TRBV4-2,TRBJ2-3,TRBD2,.,CASSQERSSLAGRVDTQYF,TGTGCCAGCAGCCAAGAAAGAAGCTCTCTAGCGGGACGGGTAGATACGCAGTATTTT
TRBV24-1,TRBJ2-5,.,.,CATSLGAEETQYF,TGTGCCACCAGTCTGGGGGCCGAAGAGACCCAGTACTTC
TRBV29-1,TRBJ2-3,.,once,CSVEDLDSTDTQYF,TGCAGCGTTGAAGATCTCGACAGCACAGATACGCAGTATTTT
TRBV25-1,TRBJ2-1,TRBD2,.,CASSPLAAGNEQFF,TGTGCCAGCAGTCCCCTAGCGGCGGGCAATGAGCAGTTCTTC
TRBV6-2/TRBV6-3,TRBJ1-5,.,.,CASSTLEGWSNQPQHF,TGTGCCAGCAGTACCTTGGAGGGCTGGAGCAATCAGCCCCAGCATTTT
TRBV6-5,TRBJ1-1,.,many,CASIRGNTEAFF,TGTGCCAGCATTCGGGGGAACACTGAAGCTTTCTTT
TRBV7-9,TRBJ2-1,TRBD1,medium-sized,CASSPGQGADEQFF,TGTGCCAGCAGCCCGGGACAGGGTGCGGATGAGCAGTTCTTC
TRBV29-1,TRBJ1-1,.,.,CSVGGAVSTEAFF,TGCAGCGTCGGAGGGGCGGTGAGCACTGAAGCTTTCTTT
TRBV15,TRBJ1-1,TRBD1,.,CATSTGQGWTEAFF,TGTGCCACCAGCACCGGACAGGGGTGGACTGAAGCTTTCTTT
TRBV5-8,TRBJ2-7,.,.,CASSWDSGAGEPEQYF,TGTGCCAGCAGCTGGGACTCTGGGGCAGGGGAGCCCGAGCAGTACTTC
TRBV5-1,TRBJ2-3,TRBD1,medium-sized,CASGQGSTDTQYF,TGCGCCAGCGGACAGGGGAGCACAGATACGCAGTATTTT
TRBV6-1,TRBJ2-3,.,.,CASSDTGGGPGTQFF,TGTGCCAGCAGTGATACGGGAGGGGGCCCAGGTACGCAGTTTTTT
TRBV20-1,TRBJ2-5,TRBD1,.,CSARTDRGQETQYF,TGCAGTGCTAGAACTGACAGGGGCCAAGAGACCCAGTACTTC
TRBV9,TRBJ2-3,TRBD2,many,CASSALAGGNRGADTQYF,TGTGCCAGCAGCGCACTAGCGGGAGGAAATAGGGGTGCAGATACGCAGTATTTT
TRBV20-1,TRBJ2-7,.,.,CSALDSNNEQYF,TGCAGTGCCCTAGACTCTAACAACGAGCAGTACTTC
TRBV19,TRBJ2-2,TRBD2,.,CPTGGGLWELFF,TGTCCCACGGGCGGGGGTCTGTGGGAGCTATTTTTT
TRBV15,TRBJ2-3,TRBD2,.,CATSSSGLAIGSTDTQYF,TGTGCCACCAGCAGTTCGGGACTAGCGATTGGTAGCACAGATACGCAGTATTTT
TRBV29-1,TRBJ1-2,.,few,CSVDRGYTF,TGCAGCGTTGATAGGGGCTACACCTTC
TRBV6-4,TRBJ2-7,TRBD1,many,CASSERDSAYEQYF,TGTGCCAGCAGTGAACGGGACAGCGCCTACGAGCAGTACTTC
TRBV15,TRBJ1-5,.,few,CATSRGGQSQPQHF,TGTGCCACCAGCAGGGGAGGACAGTCCCAGCCCCAGCATTTT
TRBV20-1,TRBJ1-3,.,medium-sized,CSARALQSGDTIYF,TGCAGTGCTAGGGCCTTACAAAGTGGAGACACCATATATTTT
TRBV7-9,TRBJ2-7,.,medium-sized,CASSDAPPRVTYEQYF,TGTGCCAGCAGCGACGCGCCTCCCCGGGTCACCTACGAGCAGTACTTC
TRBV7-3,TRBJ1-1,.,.,CASSLYRLTEAFF,TGTGCCAGCAGCTTATACAGGCTCACTGAAGCTTTCTTT
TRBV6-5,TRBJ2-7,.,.,CASSYHGHSYEQYF,TGTGCCAGCAGTTATCACGGACACTCCTACGAGCAGTACTTC
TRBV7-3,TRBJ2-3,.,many,CASSPLGSTSTDTQYF,TGTGCCAGCAGCCCCCTGGGAAGTACTAGCACAGATACGCAGTATTTT
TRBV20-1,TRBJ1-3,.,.,CSARDGSGNTIYF,TGCAGTGCTAGAGATGGCTCTGGAAACACCATATATTTT
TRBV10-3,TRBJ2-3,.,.,CAISGTTDTQYF,TGTGCCATCAGTGGGACCACAGATACGCAGTATTTT
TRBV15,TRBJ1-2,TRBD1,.,CATSSSGQVYGYTF,TGTGCCACCAGCAGTTCCGGACAGGTTTATGGCTACACCTTC
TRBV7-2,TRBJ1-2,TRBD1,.,CASSLWTGVGYTF,TGTGCCAGCAGCCTCTGGACAGGGGTTGGCTACACCTTC
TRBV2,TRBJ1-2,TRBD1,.,CASSEQGAEANYGYTF,TGTGCCAGCAGTGAACAGGGGGCGGAGGCTAACTATGGCTACACCTTC
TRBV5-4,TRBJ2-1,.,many,CASNPGLRGRSHEQFF,TGTGCCAGCAACCCCGGCTTGCGGGGGCGCTCACATGAGCAGTTCTTC
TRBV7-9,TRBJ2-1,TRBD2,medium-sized,CASSFSRETRNEQFF,TGTGCCAGCAGCTTTTCGCGGGAGACTCGCAATGAGCAGTTCTTC